This T cell receptor beta chain was found in a study of blood T cell repertoires in COVID-19. Study as a whole: The study drew acute and convalescent COVID-19 samples from the United States, Italy and Spain. From T cells, B-cell-depleted T cells, or PBMCs came the material, which was cDNA or gDNA.

The CDR3 contains 13 residues. After removal of 5 bases from V and 3 bases from J, the junction contained 3 bases not matched to a gene. Germline-derived CDR1 and CDR2 are LNHDA and SQIVND (reference sequence). As processed by the authors: Estimation of nucleated cell counts was performed using reference gene primer amplification. The table came from immunoSEQ multiplex PCR; TCRdb's copy has only in-frame clones and leaves some out. From that table come the V and J calls and clone size; the DNA was used to work out D and trimming. The sample yields more than 200,000 clones, around 88% seen once. This TCR was recovered from a man in his forties with active or convalescent COVID-19. Material for sequencing was peripheral blood. The chain couples TRBV19 to TRBJ1-1, with 7 positions matching TRBD1. CDR3 nucleotide sequence: TGTGCCAGTAGTGCCAGGGGGGACACTGAAGCTTTCTTT. Translated: CASSARGDTEAFF.